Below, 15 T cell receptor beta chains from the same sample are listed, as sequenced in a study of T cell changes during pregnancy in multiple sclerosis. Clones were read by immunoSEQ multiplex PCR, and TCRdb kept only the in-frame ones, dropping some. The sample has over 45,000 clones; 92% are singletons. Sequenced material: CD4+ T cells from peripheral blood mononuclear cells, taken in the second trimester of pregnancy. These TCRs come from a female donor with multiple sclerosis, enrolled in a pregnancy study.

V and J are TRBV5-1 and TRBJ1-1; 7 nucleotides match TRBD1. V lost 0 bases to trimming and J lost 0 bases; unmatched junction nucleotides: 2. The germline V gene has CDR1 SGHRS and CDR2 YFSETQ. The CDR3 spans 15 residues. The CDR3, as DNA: TGCGCCAGCAGCTTGGACAGGGGCATGAACACTGAAGCTTTCTTT. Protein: CASSLDRGMNTEAFF. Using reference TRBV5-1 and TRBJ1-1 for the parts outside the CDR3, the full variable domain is KAGVTQTPRYLIKTRGQQVTLSCSPISGHRSVSWYQQTPGQGLQFLFEYFSETQRNKGNFPGRFSGRQFSNSRSEMNVSTLELGDSALYLCASSLDRGMNTEAFFGQGTRLTVV.

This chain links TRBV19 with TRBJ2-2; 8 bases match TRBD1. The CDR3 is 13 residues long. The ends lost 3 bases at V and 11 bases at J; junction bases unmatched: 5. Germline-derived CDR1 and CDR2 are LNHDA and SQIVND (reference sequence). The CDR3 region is CASSIRGTGELFF. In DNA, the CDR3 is TGTGCCAGTAGTATCAGGGGGACAGGAGAGCTGTTTTTT.

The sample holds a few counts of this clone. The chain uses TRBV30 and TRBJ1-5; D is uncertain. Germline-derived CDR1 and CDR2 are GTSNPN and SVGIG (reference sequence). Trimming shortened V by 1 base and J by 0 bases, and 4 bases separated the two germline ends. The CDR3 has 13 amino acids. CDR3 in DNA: TGTGCCTGGAGTGGGAGTAGCAATCAGCCCCAGCATTTT. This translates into CAWSGSSNQPQHF.

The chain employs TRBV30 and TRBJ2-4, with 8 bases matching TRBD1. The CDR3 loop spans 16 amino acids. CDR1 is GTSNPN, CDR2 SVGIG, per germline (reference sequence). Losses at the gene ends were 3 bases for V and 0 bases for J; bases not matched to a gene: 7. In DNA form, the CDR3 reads TGTGCCTGGAGCTCGGACAGGGCAGTAGCCAAAAACATTCAGTACTTC. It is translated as CAWSSDRAVAKNIQYF. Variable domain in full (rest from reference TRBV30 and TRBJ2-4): SQTIHQWPATLVQPVGSPLSLECTVEGTSNPNLYWYRQAAGRGLQLLFYSVGIGQISSEVPQNLSASRPQDRQFILSSKKLLLSDSGFYLCAWSSDRAVAKNIQYFGAGTRLSVL.

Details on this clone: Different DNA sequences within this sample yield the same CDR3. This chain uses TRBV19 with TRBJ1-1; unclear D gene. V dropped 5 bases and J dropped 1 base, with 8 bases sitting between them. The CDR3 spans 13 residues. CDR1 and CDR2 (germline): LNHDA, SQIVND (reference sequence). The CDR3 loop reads CASSPTQNTEAFF. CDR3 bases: TGTGCCAGTAGTCCTACCCAGAACACTGAAGCTTTCTTT.

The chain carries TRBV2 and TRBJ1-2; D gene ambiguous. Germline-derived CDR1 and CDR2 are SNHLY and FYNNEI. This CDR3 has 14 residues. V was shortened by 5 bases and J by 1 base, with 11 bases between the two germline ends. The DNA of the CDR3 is TGTGCCAGCAGTCGGGAGAAAAATAACTATGGCTACACCTTC. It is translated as CASSREKNNYGYTF.

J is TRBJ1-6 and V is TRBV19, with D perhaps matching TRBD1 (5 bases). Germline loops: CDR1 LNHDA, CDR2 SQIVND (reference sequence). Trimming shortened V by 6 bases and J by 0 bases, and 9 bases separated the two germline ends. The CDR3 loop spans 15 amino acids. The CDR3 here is CASRSDSSYNSPLHF. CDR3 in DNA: TGTGCCAGTAGGTCTGACAGCTCCTATAATTCACCCCTCCACTTT.

CDR3 loop: CASSSQGDYGYTF. DNA for the CDR3: TGTGCCAGCAGTTCACAGGGTGACTATGGCTACACCTTC. J is TRBJ1-2 and V is TRBV6-5; D perhaps matches TRBD1 (6 bases). The V gene's germline CDR1 is MNHEY and CDR2 SVGAGI. Trimming removed 4 bases from V and 3 bases from J, with 9 bases in between. CDR3 length: 13 amino acids.

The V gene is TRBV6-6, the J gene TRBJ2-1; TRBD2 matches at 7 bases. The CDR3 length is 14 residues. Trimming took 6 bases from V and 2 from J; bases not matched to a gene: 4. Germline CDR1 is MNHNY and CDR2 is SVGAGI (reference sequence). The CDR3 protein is CASRNGGTYNEQFF. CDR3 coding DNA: TGTGCCAGCAGGAACGGGGGGACCTACAATGAGCAGTTCTTC.

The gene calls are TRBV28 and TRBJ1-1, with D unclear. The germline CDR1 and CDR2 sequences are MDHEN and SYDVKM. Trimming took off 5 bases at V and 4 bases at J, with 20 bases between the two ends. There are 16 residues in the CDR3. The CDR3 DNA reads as TGTGCCAGCAGTCCAACCCACAAGACGGGGAGCACTGAAGCTTTCTTT. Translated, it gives CASSPTHKTGSTEAFF.

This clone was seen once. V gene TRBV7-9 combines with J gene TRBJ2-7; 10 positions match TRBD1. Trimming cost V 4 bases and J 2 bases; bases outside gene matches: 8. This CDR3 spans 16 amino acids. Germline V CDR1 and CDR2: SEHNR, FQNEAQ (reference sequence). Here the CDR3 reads CASSSGRTGGAYEQYF. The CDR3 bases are TGTGCCAGCAGCTCCGGACGGACAGGGGGGGCCTACGAGCAGTACTTC.

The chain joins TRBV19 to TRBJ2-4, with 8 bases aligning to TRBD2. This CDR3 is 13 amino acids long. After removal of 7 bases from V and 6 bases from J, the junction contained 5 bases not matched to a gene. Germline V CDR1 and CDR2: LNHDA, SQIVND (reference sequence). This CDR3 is CASISLAGNIQYF. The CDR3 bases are TGTGCCAGTATTTCGCTAGCGGGAAACATTCAGTACTTC.

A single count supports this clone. The DNA for the CDR3 is TGTGCCAGCAGCCCGAGGAGGGACTTAGGAGGGAATGAGCAGTTCTTC. Its translation is CASSPRRDLGGNEQFF. V and J are TRBV7-8 and TRBJ2-1; D possibly corresponds to TRBD2 (6 bases). The CDR3 contains 16 residues. The germline V gene has CDR1 SGHVS and CDR2 FQNEAQ. With 5 bases removed from V and 7 bases from J, the gap between germline ends came to 21 bases.

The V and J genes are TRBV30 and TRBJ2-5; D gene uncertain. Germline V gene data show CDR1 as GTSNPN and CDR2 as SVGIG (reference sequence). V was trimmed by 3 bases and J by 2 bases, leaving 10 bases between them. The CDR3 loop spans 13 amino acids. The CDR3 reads CAWSRPLQETQYF. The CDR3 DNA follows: TGTGCCTGGAGCCGTCCCCTTCAAGAGACCCAGTACTTC.

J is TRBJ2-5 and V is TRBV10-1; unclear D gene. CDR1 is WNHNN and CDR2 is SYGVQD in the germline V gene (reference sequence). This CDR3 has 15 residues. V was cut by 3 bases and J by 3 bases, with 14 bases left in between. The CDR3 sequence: CASSESPQSKETQYF. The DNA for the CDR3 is TGCGCCAGCAGTGAAAGCCCCCAATCGAAAGAGACCCAGTACTTC.